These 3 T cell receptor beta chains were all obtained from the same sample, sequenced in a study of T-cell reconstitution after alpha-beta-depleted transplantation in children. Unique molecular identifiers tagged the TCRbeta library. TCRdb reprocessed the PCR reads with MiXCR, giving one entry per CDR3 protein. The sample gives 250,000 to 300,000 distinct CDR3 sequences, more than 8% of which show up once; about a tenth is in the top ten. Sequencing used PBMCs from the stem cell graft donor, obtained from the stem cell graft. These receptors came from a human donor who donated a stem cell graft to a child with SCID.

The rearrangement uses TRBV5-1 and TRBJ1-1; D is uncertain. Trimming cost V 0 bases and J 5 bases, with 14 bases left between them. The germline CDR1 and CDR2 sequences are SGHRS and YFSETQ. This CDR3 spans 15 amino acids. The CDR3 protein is CASSLALRVGTEAFF. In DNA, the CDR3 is TGCGCCAGCAGCTTGGCCTTGAGGGTGGGGACTGAAGCTTTCTTT.

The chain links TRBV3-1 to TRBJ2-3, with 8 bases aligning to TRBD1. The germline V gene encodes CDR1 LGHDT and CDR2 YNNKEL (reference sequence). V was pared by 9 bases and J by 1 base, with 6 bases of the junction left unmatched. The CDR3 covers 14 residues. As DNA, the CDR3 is TGTGCCAGTAGACAGGGGTCCCGCACAGATACGCAGTATTTT. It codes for CASRQGSRTDTQYF.

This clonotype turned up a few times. CDR3 DNA sequence: TGCAGCGTTGCGACAGGGTCGTCCCTGCAGCCCCAGCATTTT. Its protein product is CSVATGSSLQPQHF. The chain employs TRBV29-1 and TRBJ1-5, with 7 bases matching TRBD1. The length of the CDR3 is 14 residues. V lost 4 bases to trimming and J lost 7 bases; unmatched junction nucleotides: 10. From germline, CDR1 is SQVTM and CDR2 ANQGSEA.